This TCR beta chain is from a study of blood T cell repertoires in COVID-19. This CDR3 comprises 17 residues. The germline V gene encodes CDR1 KGHSH and CDR2 LQKENI. V dropped 3 bases and J dropped 8; count of bases not matched to a gene: 15. Original processing methods: Amplification of reference gene primers provided the estimated nucleated cell counts. Only in-frame clones appear in the TCRdb table, and some are missing; sequencing was by immunoSEQ multiplex PCR. V and J calls and clone size are those listed in that table; D and trimming were worked out from the DNA. The top ten hold roughly 2.3% of the sample, which has 88,000 or so clones, more than 70% seen once.

The receptor's source is a man aged 50 to 60 with acute or convalescent COVID-19. Sequenced input: peripheral blood. This chain joins TRBV18 and TRBJ2-1, with 8 bases matching TRBD2. CDR3 coding DNA: TGTGCCAGCTCACCCCCACGGGGGCAGCGGGAGTTTGATGAGCAGTTCTTC. Translating gives CASSPPRGQREFDEQFF.